These 30 T cell receptor beta chains came from one sample sequenced in a study of blood T cell repertoires in COVID-19. Method: immunoSEQ multiplex PCR; TCRdb's copy keeps in-frame clones and lacks some. The sample holds about 220,000 clones; more than 70% are singletons and the top ten take about 13%. The sequenced material came from peripheral blood. These receptors all stem from a human donor in a cohort sampled during active COVID-19.

The chain is built from TRBV7-8 and TRBJ1-3; D is possibly TRBD1 (5 bases). CDR3 length: 15 residues. Between the trimmed V and J ends, which lost 3 bases and 1 base, there was a span of 10 bases. Germline loops: CDR1 SGHVS, CDR2 FQNEAQ. The CDR3 spells CASSFQGSSGNTIYF. CDR3 nucleotide sequence: TGTGCCAGCAGCTTTCAGGGTTCGTCTGGAAACACCATATATTTT.

This CDR3 reads CASSSPGTGEETQYF. The CDR3 nucleotides read TGCGCCAGCAGCTCGCCCGGGACAGGGGAAGAGACCCAGTACTTC. The V and J genes are TRBV5-1 and TRBJ2-5; TRBD1 matches 10 bases. Trimming took 3 bases from V and 3 from J; bases not matched to a gene: 5. This CDR3 contains 15 residues. Per germline, CDR1 SGHRS and CDR2 YFSETQ.

The chain recombines TRBV11-3 with TRBJ2-1; TRBD2 aligns across 10 bases. CDR1 is SGHNT and CDR2 is YENEEA in the germline V gene. The junction had 12 bases not matched to a gene; V was cut back by 5 bases and J by 5 bases. The CDR3 loop spans 17 amino acids. CDR3 in amino acids: CASSQRGSGGGDNEQFF. The CDR3 coding sequence is TGTGCCAGCAGCCAGCGAGGCAGCGGGGGGGGAGACAATGAGCAGTTCTTC.

The chain combines TRBV11-3 with TRBJ2-2; 9 bases fit TRBD2. Germline assignment: CDR1 SGHNT and CDR2 YENEEA. The CDR3 extends over 19 amino acids. V lost 1 base, J lost 4 bases, and 13 bases stayed unmatched. The CDR3 reads CASSLGRMVPSGVTGELFF. CDR3 nucleotide sequence: TGTGCCAGCAGCTTAGGACGCATGGTGCCTAGCGGGGTCACCGGGGAGCTGTTTTTT. Complete variable domain (other parts from reference TRBV11-3 and TRBJ2-2): EAGVVQSPRYKIIEKKQPVAFWCNPISGHNTLYWYLQNLGQGPELLIRYENEEAVDDSQLPKDRFSAERLKGVDSTLKIQPAELGDSAVYLCASSLGRMVPSGVTGELFFGEGSRLTVL.

This sequence joins TRBV5-4 and TRBJ1-4; tentatively, D is TRBD1 (5 bases). This CDR3 region has 16 residues. Germline CDR1 and CDR2: SGHNT and YYREEE (reference sequence). The V and J ends lost 4 bases and 0 bases respectively, with 13 bases between them. CDR3 sequence (DNA): TGTGCCAGCAGCCCCGGGGGGGGTGCAACTAATGAAAAACTGTTTTTT. Protein product: CASSPGGGATNEKLFF.

The chain couples TRBV27 to TRBJ1-4; D may be TRBD1 (6 bases). Deletions cut 5 bases from V and 8 bases from J, with 18 bases between. Germline loops: CDR1 MNHEY, CDR2 SMNVEV (reference sequence). The CDR3 runs to 15 residues. The CDR3 DNA reads as TGTGCCAGCAGTCACTCGACCAGGGGTCGGGAAAAACTGTTTTTT. As protein: CASSHSTRGREKLFF. The variable domain in full, completed from reference TRBV27 and TRBJ1-4, reads EAQVTQNPRYLITVTGKKLTVTCSQNMNHEYMSWYRQDPGLGLRQIYYSMNVEVTDKGDVPEGYKVSRKEKRNFPLILESPSPNQTSLYFCASSHSTRGREKLFFGSGTQLSVL.

This chain joins TRBV28 and TRBJ1-1; weak D call: TRBD1 (5 bases). This CDR3 is 13 amino acids long. V gave up 6 bases and J gave up 1 base, with 9 bases separating them. In germline, CDR1 is MDHEN, CDR2 SYDVKM. The CDR3 region has the DNA TGTGCCAGCAGCCGAACAGGGAACACTGAAGCTTTCTTT. It is translated as CASSRTGNTEAFF. Variable domain in full (rest from reference TRBV28 and TRBJ1-1): DVKVTQSSRYLVKRTGEKVFLECVQDMDHENMFWYRQDPGLGLRLIYFSYDVKMKEKGDIPEGYSVSREKKERFSLILESASTNQTSMYLCASSRTGNTEAFFGQGTRLTVV.

The chain employs TRBV27 and TRBJ1-1; 7 positions agree with TRBD1. Germline CDR1 MNHEY, CDR2 SMNVEV (reference sequence). V shed 8 bases, J shed 2 bases, and the junction held 5 bases outside the gene matches. The CDR3 length is 13 residues. The DNA of the CDR3 is TGTGCCAGCCCGAGGGGGCGAAACACTGAAGCTTTCTTT. This sequence encodes CASPRGRNTEAFF.

The V gene is TRBV18, the J gene TRBJ1-4; TRBD1 might be the D (5 bases). This CDR3 region has 13 residues. V dropped 3 bases and J dropped 6 bases, with 8 bases sitting between them. CDR1 is KGHSH and CDR2 is LQKENI in the germline V gene. The CDR3 here is CASSPGRDEKLFF. For the CDR3, the DNA is TGTGCCAGCTCACCGGGCAGGGATGAAAAACTGTTTTTT.

This chain connects TRBV6-2 or TRBV6-3 to TRBJ2-7, with D perhaps TRBD1 (6 bases). There are 13 residues in the CDR3. V was shortened by 0 bases and J by 4 bases, with 7 bases between the two germline ends. The germline CDR1 and CDR2 sequences are MNHEY and SVGEGT. In nucleotides, the CDR3 is TGTGCCAGCAGTTACTCACAGGGATACGAGCAGTACTTC. Its translation: CASSYSQGYEQYF.

This chain connects TRBV27 to TRBJ2-5, with D possibly being TRBD1 (7 bases). This CDR3 comprises 15 residues. V shed 3 bases and J shed 2 bases, with 13 bases lying between them. Germline V lookup: CDR1 MNHEY, CDR2 SMNVEV (reference sequence). The CDR3 nucleotides are TGTGCCAGCAGTTTTCGCAGGGGGGTACAAGAGACCCAGTACTTC. Translated: CASSFRRGVQETQYF.

This clone was detected only once. The gene calls are TRBV9 and TRBJ2-1; 13 bases agree with TRBD2. V shed 0 bases, J shed 2 bases, and the junction held 2 bases outside the gene matches. The germline CDR1 and CDR2 sequences are SGDLS and YYNGEE. The CDR3 extends over 17 amino acids. DNA for the CDR3: TGTGCCAGCAGCGTAGTAACTAGCGGGAGGGCCTACAATGAGCAGTTCTTC. Encoded protein: CASSVVTSGRAYNEQFF.

This rearrangement joins TRBV28 to TRBJ2-1, with D maybe TRBD2 (6 bases). CDR3 length: 15 amino acids. Between the trimmed V and J ends, which lost 4 bases and 7 bases, there was a span of 17 bases. Germline V gene sequence: CDR1 MDHEN, CDR2 SYDVKM. CDR3 sequence reads: CASSSPGLILNEQFF. CDR3 DNA: TGTGCCAGCAGTTCCCCGGGACTCATTCTAAATGAGCAGTTCTTC. Looking up the rest from reference TRBV28 and TRBJ2-1 gives the full variable domain: DVKVTQSSRYLVKRTGEKVFLECVQDMDHENMFWYRQDPGLGLRLIYFSYDVKMKEKGDIPEGYSVSREKKERFSLILESASTNQTSMYLCASSSPGLILNEQFFGPGTRLTVL.

This clone came up a few times. The chain combines TRBV4-1 with TRBJ1-1; 8 bases are a match to TRBD1. Germline V gene sequence: CDR1 MGHRA, CDR2 YSYEKL. The CDR3 sequence is 18 residues long. V shed 0 bases, J shed 3 bases, and the junction held 12 bases outside the gene matches. This CDR3 is CASSQDFVPRQGHTEAFF. DNA for the CDR3: TGCGCCAGCAGCCAAGATTTCGTCCCGAGACAGGGGCACACTGAAGCTTTCTTT.

V is TRBV7-2 and J is TRBJ1-5, with D tentatively TRBD1 (6 bases). The V end lost 5 bases, the J end lost 7 bases, and 15 bases lay between the germline ends. CDR1 is SGHTA, CDR2 FQGNSA, per germline. The CDR3 is made up of 14 amino acids. The CDR3, as DNA: TGTGCCAGCAGCCGGGGGGCGGAGGGCCAGCCCCAGCATTTT. The encoded protein is CASSRGAEGQPQHF.

The rearrangement uses TRBV18 and TRBJ2-3; no reliable D call. Germline CDR1 reads KGHSH; CDR2 reads LQKENI. The CDR3 extends over 15 amino acids. Between the trimmed V and J ends, which lost 3 bases and 2 bases, there was a span of 12 bases. The CDR3 DNA reads TGTGCCAGCTCACCCCGGGTCCCTACCACAGATACGCAGTATTTT. Amino acids: CASSPRVPTTDTQYF.

This chain connects TRBV7-9 to TRBJ2-3, with 14 bases identical to TRBD2. J lost 1 base, V lost 5 bases, and 8 bases had no gene match. The CDR3 has 18 residues. CDR1 is SEHNR, CDR2 FQNEAQ, per germline (reference sequence). CDR3 sequence reads: CASSPGLAGGPGTDTQYF. The CDR3 nucleotides are TGTGCCAGCAGCCCCGGACTAGCGGGGGGCCCAGGCACAGATACGCAGTATTTT.

The V call is TRBV7-9, the J call TRBJ2-2; TRBD1 aligns across 9 bases. With 7 bases clipped from V and 1 base from J, the junction kept 4 bases outside the gene matches. CDR3 length equals 15 residues. Germline V gene data show CDR1 as SEHNR and CDR2 as FQNEAQ (reference sequence). The CDR3 here is CASNPGQGNTGELFF. DNA for the CDR3: TGTGCCAGCAACCCGGGACAGGGGAACACCGGGGAGCTGTTTTTT. Based on the CDR3 plus reference TRBV7-9 and TRBJ2-2, the full variable domain is DTGVSQNPRHKITKRGQNVTFRCDPISEHNRLYWYRQTLGQGPEFLTYFQNEAQLEKSRLLSDRFSAERPKGSFSTLEIQRTEQGDSAMYLCASNPGQGNTGELFFGEGSRLTVL.

The V gene is TRBV4-2, the J gene TRBJ1-1, with 9 bases aligning to TRBD1. The J segment lost 3 bases and the V segment lost 5 bases, leaving 4 bases of the junction unmatched. Germline lookup yields CDR1 LGHNA and CDR2 YNFKEQ. This CDR3 has 14 residues. The CDR3 nucleotides read TGTGCCAGCAGCGGACGGACAGGGGACACTGAAGCTTTCTTT. This translates into CASSGRTGDTEAFF.

In this sample, this clone turned up a few times. Additional DNA sequences in this sample encode the identical CDR3. The chain couples TRBV9 to TRBJ2-1; TRBD1 agrees at 7 bases. V lost 5 bases to trimming and J lost 5 bases; unmatched junction nucleotides: 4. The germline V gene encodes CDR1 SGDLS and CDR2 YYNGEE. The CDR3 runs 13 residues. CDR3 amino acids: CASSVDRNNEQFF. In nucleotides, the CDR3 is TGTGCCAGCAGTGTGGACAGGAACAATGAGCAGTTCTTC.

The V and J genes are TRBV2 and TRBJ2-3; TRBD1 matches 10 bases. CDR3 length: 14 amino acids. The V and J ends lost 6 bases and 4 bases, in that order; junction bases with no gene match: 4. Germline CDR1 is SNHLY and CDR2 is FYNNEI. CDR3 residues: CASSRGQGADTQYF. CDR3 nucleotide sequence: TGTGCCAGCAGCCGCGGACAGGGGGCAGATACGCAGTATTTT. The whole variable domain, filled in from reference TRBV2 and TRBJ2-3, reads EPEVTQTPSHQVTQMGQEVILRCVPISNHLYFYWYRQILGQKVEFLVSFYNNEISEKSEIFDDQFSVERPDGSNFTLKIRSTKLEDSAMYFCASSRGQGADTQYFGPGTRLTVL.

This clone was counted a single time. The chain links TRBV6-6 to TRBJ2-1; TRBD2 matches at 9 bases. The trim removed 2 bases at V and 5 bases at J, leaving 4 bases unmatched. The length of the CDR3 is 15 residues. From germline, CDR1 is MNHNY and CDR2 SVGAGI (reference sequence). The CDR3, as DNA: TGTGCCAGCAGTTACGGGTCTAGCGGGAACAATGAGCAGTTCTTC. Translating gives CASSYGSSGNNEQFF.

The rearrangement joins TRBV13 to TRBJ2-7, with TRBD2 identical over 9 bases. CDR1 is PRHDT and CDR2 is FYEKMQ in the germline V gene (reference sequence). V dropped 5 bases and J dropped 9; count of bases not matched to a gene: 8. This CDR3 region has 13 residues. CDR3 region: CASSPRAGGVQYF. CDR3 sequence (DNA): TGTGCCAGCAGCCCCCGGGCGGGAGGGGTGCAGTACTTC.

CDR3 loop: CSARFTDTQYF. The DNA for the CDR3 is TGCAGTGCCAGATTTACTGATACGCAGTATTTT. This rearrangement joins TRBV20-1 to TRBJ2-3, with D hard to call. Germline CDR1 and CDR2: DFQATT and SNEGSKA (reference sequence). The CDR3 is 11 residues long. V dropped 6 bases and J dropped 6 bases, with 10 bases sitting between them.

The chain recombines TRBV5-1 with TRBJ2-1; the D is unclear. Trimming stripped 4 bases from V and 4 bases from J, with 9 bases between. The germline gives CDR1 SGHRS, CDR2 YFSETQ. This CDR3 is built from 13 residues. CDR3 bases: TGCGCCAGCAGCCCCGCCAGGTACAATGAGCAGTTCTTC. Amino acids: CASSPARYNEQFF.

This clone showed up just a few times. V gene TRBV4-2 combines with J gene TRBJ1-4; D is ambiguous. This CDR3 has 15 amino acids. Germline CDR1 LGHNA, CDR2 YNFKEQ. V was shortened by 1 base and J by 10 bases, with 16 bases between the two germline ends. The CDR3 region is CASSQVTDRLIKLFF. The CDR3 nucleotides read TGTGCCAGCAGCCAAGTCACAGACCGCCTGATAAAACTGTTTTTT.

This chain links TRBV19 with TRBJ1-2; 7 bases line up with TRBD1. V lost 10 bases to trimming and J lost 8 bases; unmatched junction nucleotides: 13. CDR1 and CDR2 from the germline V gene are LNHDA and SQIVND (reference sequence). The CDR3 has 13 amino acids. The CDR3, as DNA: TGTGCCACCCTTCGTGGGACAGAGAGGGGCTACACCTTC. Protein product: CATLRGTERGYTF.

This sequence joins TRBV28 and TRBJ2-1; 9 bases agree with TRBD2. The CDR3 extends over 17 amino acids. V lost 6 bases, J lost 2 bases, and 11 bases stayed unmatched. The germline gives CDR1 MDHEN, CDR2 SYDVKM. This chain's CDR3 is CASRRFSGSAAYNEQFF. In nucleotides, the CDR3 is TGTGCCAGCAGACGGTTTAGCGGGAGTGCCGCCTACAATGAGCAGTTCTTC.

CDR3 amino acids: CASSFRGGRRGYTF. Written as DNA, the CDR3 is TGTGCCAGCAGTTTTCGGGGGGGCCGCCGGGGCTACACCTTC. The V gene is TRBV27, the J gene TRBJ1-2, with D perhaps TRBD1 (6 bases). This CDR3 is 14 amino acids long. Germline lookup yields CDR1 MNHEY and CDR2 SMNVEV (reference sequence). V lost 3 bases and J 8 bases, leaving 16 bases between the germline ends.

CDR3: CASSPGTGVLAKNIQYF. CDR3 sequence (DNA): TGTGCCAGTAGCCCCGGGACAGGGGTACTGGCCAAAAACATTCAGTACTTC. V is TRBV19 and J is TRBJ2-4, with TRBD1 identical over 10 bases. The V segment lost 6 bases and the J segment 1 base; nucleotides outside the gene matches: 9. Germline CDR1 LNHDA, CDR2 SQIVND (reference sequence). CDR3 size: 17 residues.